The clone carrying this T cell receptor beta chain was observed at least ten times. Its antigen is currently unknown. This sample was taken from a study of spatial heterogeneity in lung cancer. Study summary: Tumor-region TCR transcript counts correlated strongly with a T cell module score from matched bulk RNA-seq.

Time point: sample taken at primary tumor resection. Whole-study findings and limits: Expanded alpha and beta TCR counts within tumors tracked tumor mutation counts.

Trimming removed 5 bases at V and 4 bases at J, with 13 bases between. CDR1 is SGHTA, CDR2 FQGNSA, per germline. CDR3 length: 14 residues. TCRdb analysed the 5' RACE reads with MiXCR anew, one entry per CDR3 protein. This sample carries 8,000 to 10,000 distinct CDR3 sequences, roughly an eighth of them seen once, and the ten largest clones take over 11%. This sequence was found in a male donor with early-stage non-small cell lung cancer. Sequenced material: lung tumor tissue, taken at surgery. The chain carries TRBV7-2 and TRBJ2-3, with TRBD2 as a possible D gene (6 bases). As DNA, the CDR3 is TGTGCCAGCAGCCCTAGACTAGGTGCAGATACGCAGTATTTT. Encoded protein: CASSPRLGADTQYF.